The sequence of this TCR beta chain was determined in a study of Graves' ophthalmopathy and Graves' hyperthyroidism. Study overall: Blood was drawn at initial diagnosis, before any treatment. General study points: Stable hyperthyroidism and ophthalmopathy were told apart by a 13-signature model, which achieved approximately 87% sensitivity and roughly 80% specificity. Most thyroid-expanded clonotypes exceeding 0.001 frequency were also found in blood.

In its sample, this clonotype was seen many times. The antigen is unknown. Establishment of the diagnosis relied upon clinical symptoms, serum thyroxine, TRAb, thyroid ultrasound and orbital computed tomography. The authors amplified TCR beta CDR3 regions, and they did so from RNA transcripts for repertoire sequencing. Second-round multiplex PCR followed a first-round RT-PCR using HTBI primers. In TCRdb, the multiplex PCR reads were re-called with MiXCR into one record per CDR3 protein. This sample carries some 520,000 distinct CDR3 sequences, around 14% of them seen once, and the ten largest clones take around 9.8%. The junction had 10 bases not matched to a gene; V was cut back by 6 bases and J by 2 bases. Germline V gene data show CDR1 as MDHEN and CDR2 as SYDVKM. The CDR3 loop spans 15 amino acids.

The sequence derives from a woman aged 25-40 years with Graves' ophthalmopathy. The chain employs TRBV28 and TRBJ2-7; 7 bases are a match to TRBD1. Sequenced: blood. The CDR3 nucleotides read TGTGCCAGCAGCGCCCAGACAGGGATCGCCTACGAGCAGTACTTC. Encoded protein: CASSAQTGIAYEQYF.